The T cell receptor beta chain described here comes from a study of a mutant IDH1 vaccine in newly diagnosed glioma. As for the study in general: Mean patient age was about 44 years; approximately 60% were male and around 40% female. Points from the study as a whole: Seemingly, pseudoprogression had no relation to changes in the top peripheral T cell clonotypes.

Clones were read by immunoSEQ multiplex PCR, and TCRdb kept only the in-frame ones, dropping some. The data hold 90,000 to 100,000 clones, with around 90% observed a single time. A note on this clone: Its antigen is unknown.

V lost 4 bases and J lost 6; bases outside the gene matches: 4. The CDR3 contains 13 residues. Germline V gene lookup returns CDR1 SGHNT and CDR2 YYREEE (reference sequence). The sample's time point: baseline, week 1 (first vaccination visit). Sample treatment: pre-vaccination baseline after standard-of-care therapy. This chain connects TRBV5-4 to TRBJ2-3; TRBD1 matches 8 bases. The TCR comes from a woman in her forties or fifties with glioma. Material: PBMCs, obtained from a glioma patient treated with radiotherapy, temozolomide or both. CDR3 protein: CASSKDRVDTQYF. As DNA, the CDR3 is TGTGCCAGCAGCAAGGACAGGGTTGATACGCAGTATTTT. Full variable domain (remainder filled in from reference TRBV5-4 and TRBJ2-3): ETGVTQSPTHLIKTRGQQVTLRCSSQSGHNTVSWYQQALGQGPQFIFQYYREEENGRGNFPPRFSGLQFPNYSSELNVNALELDDSALYLCASSKDRVDTQYFGPGTRLTVL.